Listed below are T cell receptor beta chains from one sample, sequenced in a study of control samples from healthy donors and cancer patients. Here immunoSEQ multiplex PCR was the method, and the copy in TCRdb shows in-frame clones only, minus some. This table holds 200,000 or so clones, over 90% found once. The sample taken for sequencing was blood. Receptor source: a man aged 50-59 years in good health. The CDR3 runs from the conserved cysteine through the conserved F or W. A D gene is named only where the DNA matches it firmly.

cdr3_nt	cdr3_aa	j_call	v_call	d_call
TGTGCCAGCAGCCCCCGGCCCAGTGACACTAACTATGGCTACACCTTC	CASSPRPSDTNYGYTF	TRBJ1-2	TRBV7-9	.
TGCAGCGTTGAAGATTTACTAGGACAGGGTATCGATGAGCAGTTCTTC	CSVEDLLGQGIDEQFF	TRBJ2-1	TRBV29-1	TRBD1
TGTGCCAGCAGCCCTCTCCAGCCCCAGCATTTT	CASSPLQPQHF	TRBJ1-5	TRBV9	.
TGTGCCAGTAGTATTAGGCGAAATCAGCCCCAGCATTTT	CASSIRRNQPQHF	TRBJ1-5	TRBV19	.
TGTGCCAGCAGTTTCGGGACAGCTTATGAAAAACTGTTTTTT	CASSFGTAYEKLFF	TRBJ1-4	TRBV6-1	TRBD1
TGTGCCAGCAGTTACTCGACCGACGGTTTGAGTGGCTACACCTTC	CASSYSTDGLSGYTF	TRBJ1-2	TRBV6-5	.
TGTGCCATCAGTGAGTCTGACAGGGTTAGGGACTATGGCTACACCTTC	CAISESDRVRDYGYTF	TRBJ1-2	TRBV10-3	TRBD1
TGCGCCAGCAGCTTGGGCGGGGGAGACACAGATACGCAGTATTTT	CASSLGGGDTDTQYF	TRBJ2-3	TRBV5-1	TRBD2
TGTGCCACCAGTGATTCCCAACTCGGGGGGAATGAAAAACTGTTTTTT	CATSDSQLGGNEKLFF	TRBJ1-4	TRBV24-1	.
TGCAGCGCCATGGAAGGGACAGGCAGCACAGATACGCAGTATTTT	CSAMEGTGSTDTQYF	TRBJ2-3	TRBV29-1	TRBD1
TGTGCCAGCAGCCCGGACGTCACAGATACGCAGTATTTT	CASSPDVTDTQYF	TRBJ2-3	TRBV4-2	.
TGTGCCAGTCGAGGGGCCATGAACACTGAAGCTTTCTTT	CASRGAMNTEAFF	TRBJ1-1	TRBV5-4	.
TGTGCCAGCAGTTATCCGACAGGAGCGAACACCGGGGAGCTGTTTTTT	CASSYPTGANTGELFF	TRBJ2-2	TRBV28	.
TGCGCCAGCAGCTTGGGAGGAACCTACGAGCAGTACTTC	CASSLGGTYEQYF	TRBJ2-7	TRBV5-1	.